The next 30 T cell receptor beta chains were all read from a single sample in a study of T cell responses to AZD1222 COVID-19 vaccine. Method: immunoSEQ multiplex PCR; TCRdb's copy keeps in-frame clones and lacks some. In the table there are roughly 150,000 clones, roughly nine tenths of which are singletons. Sequenced material: peripheral blood, taken 28 days after the second AZD1222 dose. The receptors were sampled from an adult who received the AZD1222 COVID-19 vaccine.

The chain couples TRBV29-1 to TRBJ2-7; D ambiguous. The ends were cut back, 3 bases at V and 7 bases at J, with 19 bases in the middle. The CDR3 sequence is 14 residues long. Germline loops: CDR1 SQVTM, CDR2 ANQGSEA. CDR3 in DNA: TGCAGCGTTGATCCTCCTATCTTCCATATAGAGCAGTACTTC. It encodes CSVDPPIFHIEQYF.

V and J are TRBV16 and TRBJ2-2; weak D call: TRBD2 (5 bases). The germline V and J ends were trimmed by 3 bases and 5 bases, with 13 bases remaining between them. This CDR3 contains 15 residues. CDR1 and CDR2 from the germline V gene are KGHSY and FQNENV. CDR3 region: CASSHSPSGTGELFF. CDR3 coding DNA: TGTGCCAGCAGCCATTCCCCTTCGGGGACCGGGGAGCTGTTTTTT.

This rearrangement joins TRBV6-1 to TRBJ2-2; TRBD2 aligns across 11 bases. The germline gives CDR1 MNHNS, CDR2 SASEGT. The junction had 5 bases not matched to a gene; V was cut back by 4 bases and J by 4 bases. The CDR3 extends over 16 amino acids. CDR3 DNA: TGTGCCAGCAGTGCACTAGCGGGAGTTCCCACCGGGGAGCTGTTTTTT. Translation: CASSALAGVPTGELFF.

This clone was seen more than once but under ten times. The chain joins TRBV7-9 to TRBJ1-1; D is perhaps TRBD1 (5 bases). The V end lost 1 base, the J end lost 11 bases, and 14 bases lay between the germline ends. Germline lookup yields CDR1 SEHNR and CDR2 FQNEAQ (reference sequence). The CDR3 is made up of 13 amino acids. In DNA, the CDR3 is TGTGCCAGCAGCTTAGGACAGACAGTCGACGCTTTCTTT. This translates into CASSLGQTVDAFF. Together with reference TRBV7-9 and TRBJ1-1, the CDR3 gives the full variable domain: DTGVSQNPRHKITKRGQNVTFRCDPISEHNRLYWYRQTLGQGPEFLTYFQNEAQLEKSRLLSDRFSAERPKGSFSTLEIQRTEQGDSAMYLCASSLGQTVDAFFGQGTRLTVV.

A single count supports this clone. This chain links TRBV7-8 with TRBJ1-5; no firm D call. Trimming removed 1 base at V and 0 bases at J, with 7 bases between. The CDR3 extends over 15 amino acids. Germline-derived CDR1 and CDR2 are SGHVS and FQNEAQ. The CDR3 bases are TGTGCCAGCAGCTTAGGTTCGGGTAGCAATCAGCCCCAGCATTTT. Protein product: CASSLGSGSNQPQHF.

V gene TRBV27 combines with J gene TRBJ2-2; TRBD1 is a possible D gene (6 bases). This CDR3 has 15 amino acids. Deletions cut 3 bases from V and 5 bases from J, with 13 bases between. CDR1 and CDR2 (germline): MNHEY, SMNVEV (reference sequence). CDR3 amino acids: CASSFSGDRTGELFF. CDR3 nucleotide sequence: TGTGCCAGCAGTTTTTCAGGGGATAGGACCGGGGAGCTGTTTTTT.

This clone showed up just a few times. J is TRBJ2-1 and V is TRBV13, with 8 bases fitting TRBD2. There are 16 residues in the CDR3. CDR1 and CDR2 (germline): PRHDT, FYEKMQ (reference sequence). V lost 5 bases and J lost 7; bases outside the gene matches: 13. DNA of the CDR3: TGTGCCAGCAGCCTCATCGGGGGGGCAGTGGAGAATGAGCAGTTCTTC. As protein: CASSLIGGAVENEQFF. The complete variable domain, with remaining parts taken from reference TRBV13 and TRBJ2-1, reads AAGVIQSPRHLIKEKRETATLKCYPIPRHDTVYWYQQGPGQDPQFLISFYEKMQSDKGSIPDRFSAQQFSDYHSELNMSSLELGDSALYFCASSLIGGAVENEQFFGPGTRLTVL.

Comments on this clone: A much more abundant neighbour one base away suggests this may be a read error. The J gene is TRBJ1-1, the V gene TRBV3-1 (or the pseudogene TRBV3-2); D unclear. The germline gives CDR1 LGHDT, CDR2 YNNKEL (reference sequence). The CDR3 runs 14 residues. Trimming removed 0 bases from V and 9 bases from J, with 14 bases in between. CDR3 sequence: CASSQERVTVQAFF. The CDR3 nucleotides read TGTGCCAGCAGCCAAGAAAGGGTGACGGTTCAAGCTTTCTTT.

The chain employs TRBV7-3 and TRBJ2-1, with D perhaps TRBD1 or TRBD2 (6 bases each). This CDR3 has 15 amino acids. Germline loops: CDR1 SGHTA, CDR2 FQGTGA. The germline V and J ends were trimmed by 1 base and 9 bases, with 16 bases remaining between them. Here the CDR3 reads CASSLKSGAIAEQFF. As DNA, the CDR3 is TGTGCCAGCAGCTTAAAGTCGGGGGCGATCGCTGAGCAGTTCTTC.

The chain employs TRBV19 and TRBJ2-7, with D unresolved. In germline, CDR1 is LNHDA, CDR2 SQIVND (reference sequence). The CDR3 totals 13 residues. V lost 6 bases to trimming and J lost 3 bases, with 12 bases between them. CDR3 amino acids: CASSSSENYEQYF. The CDR3 DNA sequence: TGTGCCAGTAGCTCGAGCGAGAACTACGAGCAGTACTTC.

Only one count was recorded for this clone. This chain connects TRBV2 to TRBJ1-1; a weak D match, TRBD1 (6 bases). Germline loops: CDR1 SNHLY, CDR2 FYNNEI. Trimming shortened V by 6 bases and J by 0 bases, and 11 bases separated the two germline ends. The CDR3 is 14 amino acids. The CDR3 region has the DNA TGTGCCAGCAGATTGGGACAAGTGAACACTGAAGCTTTCTTT. The encoded protein is CASRLGQVNTEAFF.

The chain combines TRBV10-2 with TRBJ1-5; a possible D gene is TRBD1 (5 bases). The CDR3 spans 16 residues. Trimming left V 3 bases short and J 0 bases short, with 12 bases between. Germline V gene sequence: CDR1 WSHSY, CDR2 SAAADI. The CDR3 DNA reads as TGCGCCAGCAGTGAATCAGGGTTTGGTAGCAATCAGCCCCAGCATTTT. Its protein product is CASSESGFGSNQPQHF.

Worth noting for this clone: A read error may explain this, as a much larger clone is one base away. The chain has TRBV6-6 and TRBJ2-5, with 9 nucleotides matching TRBD2. Trimming cost V 6 bases and J 4 bases; bases outside gene matches: 0. CDR3 length equals 12 residues. Germline CDR1 and CDR2: MNHNY and SVGAGI (reference sequence). Here the CDR3 reads CASRLAGETQYF. The CDR3 DNA sequence: TGTGCCAGCAGACTAGCGGGAGAGACCCAGTACTTC.

The gene calls are TRBV29-1 and TRBJ2-1, with 7 nucleotides matching TRBD2. CDR1 and CDR2 (germline): SQVTM, ANQGSEA. V dropped 8 bases and J dropped 2; count of bases not matched to a gene: 12. This CDR3 spans 15 amino acids. The CDR3 coding sequence is TGCAGCTTTTGCGGACTAGGGGCCCCCTACAATGAGCAGTTCTTC. It encodes CSFCGLGAPYNEQFF.

This chain joins TRBV6-5 and TRBJ1-5, with TRBD1 as a possible D gene (5 bases). V shed 4 bases and J shed 2 bases, with 12 bases lying between them. This CDR3 is 15 amino acids long. Germline V gene data show CDR1 as MNHEY and CDR2 as SVGAGI. The CDR3 nucleotides are TGTGCCAGCAGTTCCGCCTGGGGCGGCAATCAGCCCCAGCATTTT. It translates to CASSSAWGGNQPQHF.

The chain is built from TRBV27 and TRBJ2-3; 8 nucleotides agree with TRBD2. Germline lookup yields CDR1 MNHEY and CDR2 SMNVEV (reference sequence). The CDR3 is 14 residues long. V trimming: 5 bases; J trimming: 5 bases; junction bases outside the gene matches: 6. CDR3 sequence (DNA): TGTGCCAGCAGTCTTGGACTAGCTGTAGATACGCAGTATTTT. The encoded protein is CASSLGLAVDTQYF.

This clone came up once. The chain recombines TRBV10-3 with TRBJ2-1; TRBD1 aligns across 9 bases. V was pared by 0 bases and J by 10 bases, with 10 bases of the junction left unmatched. CDR1 is ENHRY, CDR2 SYGVKD, per germline. This CDR3 contains 16 residues. The CDR3: CAISESSGTGNREQFF. The CDR3 nucleotides read TGTGCCATCAGTGAGTCGAGCGGGACAGGGAACAGGGAGCAGTTCTTC.

The rearrangement uses TRBV28 and TRBJ1-1; no reliable D call. The germline gives CDR1 MDHEN, CDR2 SYDVKM. Trimming took 7 bases from V and 10 from J, leaving 22 bases between them. CDR3 size: 14 residues. The CDR3 protein is CASTPPGGRLGAFF. DNA of the CDR3: TGTGCCAGCACCCCTCCCGGAGGACGCCTGGGAGCTTTCTTT.

CDR3 nucleotide sequence: TGTGCCAGCAGCTTGCGGCGGCAGAACACTGAAGCTTTCTTT. Residues: CASSLRRQNTEAFF. The J gene is TRBJ1-1, the V gene TRBV7-2; D is unresolved. Germline loops: CDR1 SGHTA, CDR2 FQGNSA. The ends were cut back, 3 bases at V and 1 base at J, with 9 bases in the middle. The CDR3 is made up of 14 amino acids.

The chain couples TRBV19 to TRBJ1-5, with 7 bases aligning to TRBD1. The V gene's germline CDR1 is LNHDA and CDR2 SQIVND (reference sequence). The CDR3 sequence is 17 residues long. Trimming took 7 bases from V and 3 from J; bases not matched to a gene: 15. The CDR3 is CASKRDSRTTLNQPQHF. CDR3 nucleotides: TGTGCCAGTAAGAGGGACAGCCGAACGACCCTCAATCAGCCCCAGCATTTT. The whole variable domain, filled in from reference TRBV19 and TRBJ1-5, reads DGGITQSPKYLFRKEGQNVTLSCEQNLNHDAMYWYRQDPGQGLRLIYYSQIVNDFQKGDIAEGYSVSREKKESFPLTVTSAQKNPTAFYLCASKRDSRTTLNQPQHFGDGTRLSIL.

The chain recombines TRBV9 with TRBJ2-1; D may be TRBD1 or TRBD2 (5 bases each). Germline-derived CDR1 and CDR2 are SGDLS and YYNGEE. Trimming left V 3 bases short and J 9 bases short, with 16 bases between. This CDR3 has 14 amino acids. The CDR3 loop is CASSAGDPRGEQFF. The CDR3, as DNA: TGTGCCAGCAGCGCCGGGGACCCCCGGGGTGAGCAGTTCTTC.

This sequence joins TRBV15 and TRBJ2-7; 9 bases agree with TRBD2. The V gene's germline CDR1 is LNHNV and CDR2 YYDKDF (reference sequence). The CDR3 runs 19 residues. Unmatched junction bases numbered 15, after V lost 0 bases and J lost 3 bases. The CDR3 DNA sequence: TGTGCCACCAGCAGAGATTCCGCGGGCGCGGGGGGGAGGGTCTACGAGCAGTACTTC. Encoded protein: CATSRDSAGAGGRVYEQYF.

The V call is TRBV28, the J call TRBJ2-1; 10 bases fit TRBD1. The V segment lost 4 bases and the J segment 7 bases; nucleotides outside the gene matches: 7. This CDR3 has 15 amino acids. Germline CDR1 MDHEN, CDR2 SYDVKM. CDR3 in amino acids: CASSSRTGGGNEQFF. DNA of the CDR3: TGTGCCAGCAGTTCCAGGACAGGGGGGGGAAATGAGCAGTTCTTC.

The genes are TRBV6-1 and TRBJ2-5, with 10 bases fitting TRBD1. This CDR3 comprises 16 residues. Per the germline V gene, CDR1 is MNHNS and CDR2 is SASEGT. V was clipped by 4 bases and J by 0 bases; unmatched bases: 5. Here the CDR3 DNA reads TGTGCCAGCAGTGCGACAGGGGGCCCCCACCAAGAGACCCAGTACTTC. Translated, it gives CASSATGGPHQETQYF.

This chain links TRBV9 with TRBJ2-7; D unresolved. V gave up 0 bases and J gave up 0 bases, with 16 bases separating them. The CDR3 is made up of 17 amino acids. Germline V gives CDR1 SGDLS, CDR2 YYNGEE. The CDR3 spells CASSVDLPRCPSYEQYF. Written as DNA, the CDR3 is TGTGCCAGCAGCGTAGATCTCCCACGGTGTCCCTCCTACGAGCAGTACTTC.

The V and J genes are TRBV5-6 and TRBJ2-7, with 10 bases fitting TRBD1. The CDR3 runs to 14 residues. The germline V gene encodes CDR1 SGHDT and CDR2 YYEEEE. Losses at the gene ends were 2 bases for V and 4 bases for J; bases not matched to a gene: 3. The CDR3 loop reads CASSFWDRGYEQYF. CDR3 nucleotide sequence: TGTGCCAGCAGCTTTTGGGACAGGGGTTACGAGCAGTACTTC.

The V call is TRBV9, the J call TRBJ1-1; no clear D gene. Trimming removed 2 bases at V and 0 bases at J, with 5 bases between. The CDR3 spans 13 residues. CDR1 is SGDLS, CDR2 YYNGEE, per germline. The CDR3 bases are TGTGCCAGCAGCGTTGGGATGAACACTGAAGCTTTCTTT. Protein product: CASSVGMNTEAFF.

The V call is TRBV3-1 (or the pseudogene TRBV3-2), the J call TRBJ1-4; D remains ambiguous. Germline V CDR1 and CDR2: LGHDT, YNNKEL (reference sequence). CDR3 size: 15 residues. V lost 1 base and J 8 bases, leaving 14 bases between the germline ends. CDR3 loop: CASSQAGAFGEKLFF. CDR3 DNA sequence: TGTGCCAGCAGCCAAGCAGGTGCGTTTGGGGAAAAACTGTTTTTT.

CDR3 loop: CASSLGGQETQYF. The CDR3 region has the DNA TGCGCCAGCAGCTTGGGGGGACAAGAGACCCAGTACTTC. The V gene is TRBV5-1, the J gene TRBJ2-5; D unclear. Germline assignment: CDR1 SGHRS and CDR2 YFSETQ. V gave up 0 bases and J gave up 2 bases, with 5 bases separating them. The CDR3 covers 13 residues.

V gene TRBV5-6 combines with J gene TRBJ2-1; TRBD2 matches 10 bases. V was clipped by 4 bases and J by 5 bases; unmatched bases: 6. Germline values: CDR1 SGHDT, CDR2 YYEEEE. The CDR3 is 15 amino acids. The CDR3 nucleotides read TGTGCCAGCAGCGAAACTAGCGGGAATAACAATGAGCAGTTCTTC. Its protein product is CASSETSGNNNEQFF. Using reference TRBV5-6 and TRBJ2-1 for the parts outside the CDR3, the full variable domain is DAGVTQSPTHLIKTRGQQVTLRCSPKSGHDTVSWYQQALGQGPQFIFQYYEEEERQRGNFPDRFSGHQFPNYSSELNVNALLLGDSALYLCASSETSGNNNEQFFGPGTRLTVL.